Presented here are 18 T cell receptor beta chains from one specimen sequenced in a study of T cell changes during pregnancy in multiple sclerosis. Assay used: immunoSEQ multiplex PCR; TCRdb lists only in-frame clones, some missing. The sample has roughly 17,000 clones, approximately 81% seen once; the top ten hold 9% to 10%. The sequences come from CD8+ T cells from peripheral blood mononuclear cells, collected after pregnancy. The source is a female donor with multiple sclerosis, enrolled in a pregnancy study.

DNA for the CDR3: TGTGCCAGCAGTCTCCTAGCGGAGGAGTACACCGGGGAGCTGTTTTTT. It specifies CASSLLAEEYTGELFF. The chain uses TRBV28 and TRBJ2-2; 7 bases fit TRBD2. Germline CDR1 reads MDHEN; CDR2 reads SYDVKM. The CDR3 length is 16 residues. V dropped 5 bases and J dropped 3; count of bases not matched to a gene: 9.

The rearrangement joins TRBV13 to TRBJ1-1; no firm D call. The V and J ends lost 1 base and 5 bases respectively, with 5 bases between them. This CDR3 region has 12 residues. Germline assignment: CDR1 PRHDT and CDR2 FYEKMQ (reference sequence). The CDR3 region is CASSLVRTEAFF. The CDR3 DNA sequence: TGTGCCAGCAGCTTAGTTCGTACTGAAGCTTTCTTT.

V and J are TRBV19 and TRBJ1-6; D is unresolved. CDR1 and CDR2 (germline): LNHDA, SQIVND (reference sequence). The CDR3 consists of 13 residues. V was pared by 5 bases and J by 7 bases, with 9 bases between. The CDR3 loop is CASSSGLNSPLHF. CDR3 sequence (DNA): TGTGCCAGTAGTTCAGGACTGAATTCACCCCTCCACTTT.

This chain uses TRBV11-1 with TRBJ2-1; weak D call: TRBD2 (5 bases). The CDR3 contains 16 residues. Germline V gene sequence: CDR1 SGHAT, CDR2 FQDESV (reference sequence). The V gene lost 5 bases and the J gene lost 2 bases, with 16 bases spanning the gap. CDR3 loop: CASSHRPDGTYNEQFF. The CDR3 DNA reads TGTGCCAGCAGCCATCGACCCGACGGGACCTACAATGAGCAGTTCTTC.

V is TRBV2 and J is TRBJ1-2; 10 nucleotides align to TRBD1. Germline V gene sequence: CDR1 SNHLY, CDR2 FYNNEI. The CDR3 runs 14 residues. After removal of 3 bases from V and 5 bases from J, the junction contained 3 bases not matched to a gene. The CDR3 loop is CASSEDRGDYGYTF. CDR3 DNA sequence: TGTGCCAGCAGTGAGGACAGGGGGGATTATGGCTACACCTTC.

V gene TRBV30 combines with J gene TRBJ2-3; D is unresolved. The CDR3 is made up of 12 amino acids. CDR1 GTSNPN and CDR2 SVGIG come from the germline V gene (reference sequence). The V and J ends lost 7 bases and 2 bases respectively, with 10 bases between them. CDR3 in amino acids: CASGISTDTQYF. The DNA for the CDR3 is TGTGCCTCAGGAATATCCACAGATACGCAGTATTTT.

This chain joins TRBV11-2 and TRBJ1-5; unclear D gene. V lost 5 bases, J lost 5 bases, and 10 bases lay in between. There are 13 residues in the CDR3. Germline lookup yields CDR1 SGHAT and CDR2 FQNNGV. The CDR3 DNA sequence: TGTGCCAGCAGCCGAACCGGGGATCAGCCCCAGCATTTT. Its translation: CASSRTGDQPQHF.

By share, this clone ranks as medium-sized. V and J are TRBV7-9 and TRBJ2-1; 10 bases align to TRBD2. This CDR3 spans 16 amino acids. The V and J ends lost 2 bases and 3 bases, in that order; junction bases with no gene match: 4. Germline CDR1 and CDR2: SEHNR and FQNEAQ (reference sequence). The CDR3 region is CASSLPSGSHYNEQFF. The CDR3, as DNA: TGTGCCAGCAGCTTACCTAGCGGGAGTCACTACAATGAGCAGTTCTTC.

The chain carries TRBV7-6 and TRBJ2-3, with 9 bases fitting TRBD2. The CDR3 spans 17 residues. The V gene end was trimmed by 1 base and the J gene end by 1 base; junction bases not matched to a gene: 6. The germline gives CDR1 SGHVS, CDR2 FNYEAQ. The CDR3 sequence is CASSLGAGGPGTDTQYF. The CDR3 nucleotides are TGTGCCAGCAGCTTAGGGGCGGGAGGGCCGGGCACAGATACGCAGTATTTT.

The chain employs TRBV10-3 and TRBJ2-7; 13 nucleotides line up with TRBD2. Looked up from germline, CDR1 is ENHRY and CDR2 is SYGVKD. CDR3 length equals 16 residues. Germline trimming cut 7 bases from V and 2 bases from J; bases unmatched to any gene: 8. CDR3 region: CAITAGTSGATYEQYF. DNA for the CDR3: TGTGCCATCACCGCCGGGACTAGCGGGGCCACCTACGAGCAGTACTTC.

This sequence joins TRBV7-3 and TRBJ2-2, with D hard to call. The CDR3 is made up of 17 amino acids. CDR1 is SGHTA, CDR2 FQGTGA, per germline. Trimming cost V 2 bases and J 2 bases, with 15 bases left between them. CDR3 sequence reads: CASSLGSGWPNTGELFF. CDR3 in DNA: TGTGCCAGCAGCTTAGGTTCAGGCTGGCCTAACACCGGGGAGCTGTTTTTT. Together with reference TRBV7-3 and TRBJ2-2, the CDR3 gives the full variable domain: GAGVSQTPSNKVTEKGKYVELRCDPISGHTALYWYRQSLGQGPEFLIYFQGTGAADDSGLPNDRFFAVRPEGSVSTLKIQRTERGDSAVYLCASSLGSGWPNTGELFFGEGSRLTVL.

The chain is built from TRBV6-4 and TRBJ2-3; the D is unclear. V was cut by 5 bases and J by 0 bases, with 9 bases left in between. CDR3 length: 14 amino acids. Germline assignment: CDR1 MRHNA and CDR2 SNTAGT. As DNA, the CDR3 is TGTGCCAGCAGTAAAAGCGCTAGCACAGATACGCAGTATTTT. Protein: CASSKSASTDTQYF.

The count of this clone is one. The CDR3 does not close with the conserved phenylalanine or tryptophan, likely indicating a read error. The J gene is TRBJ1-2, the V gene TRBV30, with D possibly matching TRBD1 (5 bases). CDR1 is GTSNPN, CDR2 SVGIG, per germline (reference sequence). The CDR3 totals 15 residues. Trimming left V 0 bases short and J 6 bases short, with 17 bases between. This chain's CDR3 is CAWSVFGRQSDGYTL. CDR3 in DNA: TGTGCCTGGAGTGTTTTCGGTCGACAGTCGGATGGCTACACCCTC.

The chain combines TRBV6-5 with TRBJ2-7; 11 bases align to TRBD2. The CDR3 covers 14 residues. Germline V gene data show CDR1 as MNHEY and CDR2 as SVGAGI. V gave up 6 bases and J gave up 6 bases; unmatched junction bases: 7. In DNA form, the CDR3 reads TGTGCCAGCAGCCTACTAGCGGGGGCCCCCGAGCAGTACTTC. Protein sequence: CASSLLAGAPEQYF.

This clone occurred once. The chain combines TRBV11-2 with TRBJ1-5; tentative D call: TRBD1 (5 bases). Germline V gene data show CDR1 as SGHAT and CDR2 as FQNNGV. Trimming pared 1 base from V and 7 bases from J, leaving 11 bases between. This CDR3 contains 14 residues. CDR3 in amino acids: CASSLGGGDQPQHF. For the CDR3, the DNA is TGTGCCAGCAGCTTAGGTGGAGGGGACCAGCCCCAGCATTTT.

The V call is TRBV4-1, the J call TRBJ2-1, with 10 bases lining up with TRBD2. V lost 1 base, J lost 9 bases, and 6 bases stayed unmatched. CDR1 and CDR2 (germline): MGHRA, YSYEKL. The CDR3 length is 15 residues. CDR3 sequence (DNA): TGCGCCAGCAGCCAAGCTAGCGGGAGTTCTGGTGAGCAGTTCTTC. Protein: CASSQASGSSGEQFF.

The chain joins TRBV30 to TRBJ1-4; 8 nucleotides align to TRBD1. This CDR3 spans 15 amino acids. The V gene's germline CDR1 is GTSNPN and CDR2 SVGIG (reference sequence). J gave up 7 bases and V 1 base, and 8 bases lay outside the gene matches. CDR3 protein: CAWSAGTGPAEKLFF. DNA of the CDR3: TGTGCCTGGAGTGCAGGGACAGGACCAGCTGAAAAACTGTTTTTT.

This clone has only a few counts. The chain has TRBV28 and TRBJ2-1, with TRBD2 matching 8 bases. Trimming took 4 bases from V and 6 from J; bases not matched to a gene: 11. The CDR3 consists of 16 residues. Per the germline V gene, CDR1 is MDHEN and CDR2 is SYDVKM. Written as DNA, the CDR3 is TGTGCCAGCAGTTCCTTCATCCTAACTAGCGGCAATGAGCAGTTCTTC. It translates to CASSSFILTSGNEQFF.